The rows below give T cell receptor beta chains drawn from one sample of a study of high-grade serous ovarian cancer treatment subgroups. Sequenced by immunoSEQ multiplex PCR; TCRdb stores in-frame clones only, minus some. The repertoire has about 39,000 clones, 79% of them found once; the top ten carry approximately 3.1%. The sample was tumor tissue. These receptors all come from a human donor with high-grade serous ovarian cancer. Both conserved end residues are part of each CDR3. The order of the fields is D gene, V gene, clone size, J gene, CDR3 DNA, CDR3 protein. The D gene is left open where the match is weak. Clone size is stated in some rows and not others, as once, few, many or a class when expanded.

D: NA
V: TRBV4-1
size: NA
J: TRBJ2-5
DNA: TGCGCCAGCAGCCTCCGAGGGTTACTAGTGGCAGAGACCCAGTACTTC
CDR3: CASSLRGLLVAETQYF

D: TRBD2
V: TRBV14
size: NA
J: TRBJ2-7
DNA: TGTGCCAGCAGTTTAGCGGGAGTCAGGGAGCAGTACTTC
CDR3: CASSLAGVREQYF

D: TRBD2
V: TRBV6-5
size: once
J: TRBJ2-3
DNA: TGTGCCAGCAGCGGGACTAGGCTTGTGGATACGCAGTATTTT
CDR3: CASSGTRLVDTQYF

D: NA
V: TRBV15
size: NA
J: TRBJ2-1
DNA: TGTGCCACCAGCATGTGGACTCGATCTTACAATGAGCAGTTCTTC
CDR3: CATSMWTRSYNEQFF

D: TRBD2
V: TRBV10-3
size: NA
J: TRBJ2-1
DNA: TGTGCCATCAGTGATGGTGGCGGGGGTACCTACAATGAGCAGTTCTTC
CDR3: CAISDGGGGTYNEQFF

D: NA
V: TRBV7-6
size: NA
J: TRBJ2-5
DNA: TGTGCCAGCAGCTTAGTCCAAGAGACCCAGTACTTC
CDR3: CASSLVQETQYF

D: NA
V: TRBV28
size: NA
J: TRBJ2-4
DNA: TGTGCCAGCAAATTAGGGGGAAATCTAGCCAAAAACATTCAGTACTTC
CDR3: CASKLGGNLAKNIQYF

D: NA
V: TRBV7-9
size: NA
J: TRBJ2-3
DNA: TGTGCCAGCAGCTTCGGGCTAGCGCGCACAGATACGCAGTATTTT
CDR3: CASSFGLARTDTQYF

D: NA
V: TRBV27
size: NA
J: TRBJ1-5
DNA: TGTGCCAGCAGTTTAGACCATAGCAATCAGCCCCAGCATTTT
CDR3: CASSLDHSNQPQHF

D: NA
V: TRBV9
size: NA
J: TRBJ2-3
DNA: TGTGCCAGCAGCGCGCGAGGGGTCCCCGGAGAAGATACGCAGTATTTT
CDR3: CASSARGVPGEDTQYF

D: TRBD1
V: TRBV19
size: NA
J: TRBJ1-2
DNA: TGTGCCAGTAGTACCCTGACAGGGCTATATGGCTACACCTTC
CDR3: CASSTLTGLYGYTF

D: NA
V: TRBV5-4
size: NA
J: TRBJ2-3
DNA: TGTGCCAGCAGCGTCCGCGGGAAATCAGATACGCAGTATTTT
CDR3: CASSVRGKSDTQYF

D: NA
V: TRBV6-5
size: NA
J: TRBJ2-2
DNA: TGTGCCAGCAGAGTTAGTACCGCCGGGGAGCTGTTTTTT
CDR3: CASRVSTAGELFF

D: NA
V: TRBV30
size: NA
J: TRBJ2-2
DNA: TGTGCCTGGGCACGGGGTCCCGGGGAGCTGTTTTTT
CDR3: CAWARGPGELFF

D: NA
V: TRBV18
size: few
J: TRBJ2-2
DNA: TGTGCCAGCTCACCCCAACAGGGGAGGGAAACCGGGGAGCTGTTTTTT
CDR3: CASSPQQGRETGELFF

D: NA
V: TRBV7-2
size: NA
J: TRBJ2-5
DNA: TGTGCCAGCAGCCTATTATCGGCAGAGACCCAGTACTTC
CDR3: CASSLLSAETQYF

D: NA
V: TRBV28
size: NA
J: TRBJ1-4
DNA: TGTGCCAGCCGATGCCTATGGGAGAAAAAACTGTTTTTT
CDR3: CASRCLWEKKLFF

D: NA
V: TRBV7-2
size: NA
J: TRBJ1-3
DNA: TGTGCCAGCGCCCAAAGTTCCTCTGGAAACACCATATATTTT
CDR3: CASAQSSSGNTIYF

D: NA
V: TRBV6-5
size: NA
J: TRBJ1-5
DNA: TGTGCCAGCAGCCCCCGGCGGGCCAATCAGCCCCAGCATTTT
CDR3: CASSPRRANQPQHF

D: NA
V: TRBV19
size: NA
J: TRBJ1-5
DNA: TGTGCCAGTAGTAGGGGTGGGACATATAGCAATCAGCCCCAGCATTTT
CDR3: CASSRGGTYSNQPQHF

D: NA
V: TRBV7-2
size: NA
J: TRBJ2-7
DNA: TGTGCCAGCAGCTTAGAAACAAGGGCCTACGAGCAGTACTTC
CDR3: CASSLETRAYEQYF

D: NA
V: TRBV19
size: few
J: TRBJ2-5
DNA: TGTGCCAGTAGTAGAATCCAAGAGACCCAGTACTTC
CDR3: CASSRIQETQYF

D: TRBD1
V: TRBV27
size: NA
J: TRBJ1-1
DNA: TGTGCCAGCAGCCGGGACAGGGACCCCCCGGGCACTGAAGCTTTCTTT
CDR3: CASSRDRDPPGTEAFF

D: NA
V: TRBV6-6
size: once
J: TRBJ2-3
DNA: TGTGCCAGCAGTTACTCAGTGAGCACAGATACGCAGTATTTT
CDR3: CASSYSVSTDTQYF

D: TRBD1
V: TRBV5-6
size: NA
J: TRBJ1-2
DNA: TGTGCCAGCCACAGGGGGATGAGGGGCTACACCTTC
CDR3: CASHRGMRGYTF

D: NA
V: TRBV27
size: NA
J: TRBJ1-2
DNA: TGTGCCAGCAGTATTATGCGGGGACTATCCCATGGCTACACCTTC
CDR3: CASSIMRGLSHGYTF

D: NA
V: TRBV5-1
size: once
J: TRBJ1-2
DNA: TGCGCCAGCAGCCGTGGACAGTTCGGAGTATATGGCTACACCTTC
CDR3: CASSRGQFGVYGYTF

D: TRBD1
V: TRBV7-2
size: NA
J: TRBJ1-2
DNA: TGTGCCAGCAGCTTCCCTCCGGGACAGGGTTTTTGGAGCTACACCTTC
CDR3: CASSFPPGQGFWSYTF

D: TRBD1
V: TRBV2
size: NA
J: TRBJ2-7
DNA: TGTGCCAGCAGGGGGGTTGGGGACAGACCCTACGAGCAGTACTTC
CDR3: CASRGVGDRPYEQYF

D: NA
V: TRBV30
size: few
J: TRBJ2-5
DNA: TGTGCCTGGAGTTGGGGGAATCCAGAGACCCAGTACTTC
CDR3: CAWSWGNPETQYF

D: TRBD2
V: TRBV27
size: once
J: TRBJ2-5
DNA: TGTGCCAGCCAGGAAGGGACGGGAGGGCCGGAGACCCAGTACTTC
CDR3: CASQEGTGGPETQYF

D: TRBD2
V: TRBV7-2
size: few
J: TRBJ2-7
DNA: TGTGCCAGCAGCCCCCAAGCGGGAGGGCCGAACGAGCAGTACTTC
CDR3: CASSPQAGGPNEQYF

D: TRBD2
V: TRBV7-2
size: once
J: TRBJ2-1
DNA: TGTGCCAGCAGTCCCACGGGAGGGCCGTATGAGCAGTTCTTC
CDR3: CASSPTGGPYEQFF

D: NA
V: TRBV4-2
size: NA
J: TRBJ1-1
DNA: TGTGCCAGCAGCCAAAGTTTCCGGGCGGGGAACACTGAAGCTTTCTTT
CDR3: CASSQSFRAGNTEAFF

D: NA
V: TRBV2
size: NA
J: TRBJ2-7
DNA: TGTGCCAGCATGGGGTTGAGGGGCCCTTACGAGCAGTACTTC
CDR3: CASMGLRGPYEQYF

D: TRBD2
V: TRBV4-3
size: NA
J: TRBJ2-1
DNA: TGCGCCAGCAGCCAAGATCGGGGGGGGTACAATGAGCAGTTCTTC
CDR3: CASSQDRGGYNEQFF

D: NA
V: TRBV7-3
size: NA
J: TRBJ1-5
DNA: TGTGCCAGCAGCTCAACGGAGTTGCAGCCCCAGCATTTT
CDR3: CASSSTELQPQHF

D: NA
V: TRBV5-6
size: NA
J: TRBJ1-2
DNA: TGTGCCAGCAGTTTCAGAGGGAGCAGCAACTATGGCTACACCTTC
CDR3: CASSFRGSSNYGYTF

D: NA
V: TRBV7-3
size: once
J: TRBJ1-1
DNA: TGTGCCAGCAGCGCCGGGGGGCCGAACACTGAAGCTTTCTTT
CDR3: CASSAGGPNTEAFF

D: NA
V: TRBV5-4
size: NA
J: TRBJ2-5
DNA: TGTGCCAGCAGCTTGAGCAGTGGCGAGACCCAGTACTTC
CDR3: CASSLSSGETQYF

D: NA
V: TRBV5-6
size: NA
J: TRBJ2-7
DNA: TGTGCCAGCAGCTTGGACCGGGATACCTACGAGCAGTACTTC
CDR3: CASSLDRDTYEQYF